The clone carrying this T cell receptor (beta chain) has more than one count but fewer than ten. The antigen remains unidentified. 5'RACE, which relied on constant-segment primers, yielded TCR alpha and TCR beta cDNA libraries carrying sample barcodes and UMIs. A single record per CDR3 protein comes from TCRdb applying MiXCR to the 5' RACE reads. The profile shows fewer than 600,000 distinct CDR3 sequences, roughly a fifth of them singletons. This specimen comes from a study of T-cell memory formation after mild COVID-19. Whole-study results and caveats: CD4/CD8 balance held among clones contracting day 15 to 85, and later expanders leaned CD4+. Within pre-infection memory, some responding clones were found, suggesting cross-reactive memory joined. CD4+ clones that contracted lay mainly in CM and EM; CD8+ ones lay in EMRA.

The germline gives CDR1 SGHRS, CDR2 YFSETQ. The V segment lost 6 bases and the J segment 4 bases; nucleotides outside the gene matches: 10. There are 15 residues in the CDR3. This receptor was obtained from an adult woman who had mild COVID-19 (a few samples of this study predate the infection). Cell type and time point are not known. The J gene is TRBJ2-3, the V gene TRBV5-1; 8 nucleotides line up with TRBD1. What was sequenced was PBMCs or a T cell subset sorted from them (not recorded which). For the CDR3, the DNA is TGCGCCAGCACACCCATTGCAGGGGGCCCAGATACGCAGTATTTT. It codes for CASTPIAGGPDTQYF.